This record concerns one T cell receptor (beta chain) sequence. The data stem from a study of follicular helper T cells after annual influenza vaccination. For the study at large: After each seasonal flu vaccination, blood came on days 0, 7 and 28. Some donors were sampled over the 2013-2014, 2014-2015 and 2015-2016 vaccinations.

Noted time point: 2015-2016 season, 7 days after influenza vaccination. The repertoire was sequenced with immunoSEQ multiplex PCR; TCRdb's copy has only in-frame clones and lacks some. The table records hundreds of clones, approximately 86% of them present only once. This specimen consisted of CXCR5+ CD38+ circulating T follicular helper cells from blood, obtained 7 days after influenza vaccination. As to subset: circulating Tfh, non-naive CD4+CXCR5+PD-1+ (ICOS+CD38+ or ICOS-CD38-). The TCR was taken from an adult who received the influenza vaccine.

The CDR3 region is CASSLGTSKYSSTDTQYF. In DNA form, the CDR3 reads TGTGCCAGCAGCTTAGGAACATCTAAATATTCTAGCACAGATACGCAGTATTTT. The rearrangement uses TRBV7-8 and TRBJ2-3; D ambiguous. V was trimmed by 1 base and J by 0 bases, leaving 17 bases between them. The CDR3 has 18 amino acids. CDR1 is SGHVS and CDR2 is FQNEAQ in the germline V gene.